A single sample gave rise to the 32 T cell receptor beta chains below, sequenced in a study of human T cells and chemical hapten exposure. Documented time point: patch test 3, about 24 weeks after DPC sensitization. As to treatment: therapeutic diphenylcyclopropenone sensitization with weekly scalp DPC. TCRdb re-called the RACE reads through MiXCR, storing one row per CDR3 protein. In the table there are around 70,000 distinct CDR3 sequences, approximately 10% of which are singletons. Here the sequenced sample was whole blood, taken in connection with sensitization to the hapten diphenylcyclopropenone (DPC). Source of these receptors: a woman in her forties or fifties with alopecia areata. Some clones in this sample may be carry-over from other donors' samples.

This clonotype was counted ten times or more. The V and J genes are TRBV5-1 and TRBJ2-7; D unclear. The CDR3 is 15 amino acids. With 2 bases removed from V and 1 base from J, the gap between germline ends came to 13 bases. Germline V gene data show CDR1 as SGHRS and CDR2 as YFSETQ. The CDR3 is CASSFSGQESYEQYF. The CDR3 DNA follows: TGCGCCAGCAGCTTTTCCGGGCAGGAATCCTACGAGCAGTACTTC.

This clonotype showed up many times. The rearrangement uses TRBV29-1 and TRBJ1-1; D unclear. Germline V gives CDR1 SQVTM, CDR2 ANQGSEA. The CDR3 loop spans 13 amino acids. With 1 base removed from V and 0 bases from J, the gap between germline ends came to 6 bases. DNA for the CDR3: TGCAGCGTTGAAGGGTTGTTGAACACTGAAGCTTTCTTT. As protein: CSVEGLLNTEAFF.

This rearrangement joins TRBV19 to TRBJ2-1; the match to TRBD1 covers 10 bases. Germline CDR1 LNHDA, CDR2 SQIVND (reference sequence). The CDR3 totals 15 residues. V was pared by 5 bases and J by 10 bases, with 11 bases of the junction left unmatched. The CDR3 DNA reads TGTGCCAGTAGTGGGGCCGGGACAGGGGATCGCGAGCAGTTCTTC. It is translated as CASSGAGTGDREQFF.

This clonotype came up many times. This chain uses TRBV7-9 with TRBJ2-1, with TRBD1 matching 7 bases. CDR1 is SEHNR and CDR2 is FQNEAQ in the germline V gene (reference sequence). This CDR3 comprises 15 residues. The ends lost 4 bases at V and 6 bases at J; junction bases unmatched: 9. CDR3 sequence reads: CASSSPGQTLNEQFF. CDR3 coding DNA: TGTGCCAGCAGCTCACCGGGACAGACTCTCAATGAGCAGTTCTTC.

This clonotype was counted between two and nine times. V and J are TRBV6-5 and TRBJ1-1; D not resolved. The V gene lost 2 bases and the J gene lost 5 bases, with 9 bases spanning the gap. CDR1 is MNHEY, CDR2 SVGAGI, per germline. The CDR3 has 13 residues. The CDR3 spells CASSYERRTEAFF. The DNA of the CDR3 is TGTGCCAGCAGTTACGAGCGAAGGACTGAAGCTTTCTTT.

The chain couples TRBV6-2 or TRBV6-3 to TRBJ2-7, with D possibly matching TRBD2 (6 bases). Germline lookup yields CDR1 MNHEY and CDR2 SVGEGT. The CDR3 has 14 amino acids. The ends were cut back, 6 bases at V and 3 bases at J, with 15 bases in the middle. The CDR3 DNA sequence: TGTGCCAGCAGCCAGGGACTCCGGATCTACGAGCAGTACTTC. Its protein is CASSQGLRIYEQYF.

This clonotype showed up just a few times. The junction shows a germline mismatch at one end, possibly a read error. The chain couples TRBV14 to TRBJ2-3; 10 bases are shared with TRBD2. Germline V gives CDR1 SGHDN, CDR2 FVKESK. The CDR3 covers 13 residues. The CDR3 protein is CASSPGLALTISF. The CDR3, as DNA: TGTGCCAGCAGCCCGGGACTAGCGCTTACAATTTCCTTT.

The rearrangement uses TRBV7-2 and TRBJ2-6, with D possibly being TRBD1 (5 bases). Germline CDR1 and CDR2: SGHTA and FQGNSA. V gave up 5 bases and J gave up 1 base, with 24 bases separating them. The CDR3 has 20 residues. CDR3 coding DNA: TGTGCCAGCAGCCAGGTGGGGCAGGGAATAAGAGGATCTGGGGCCAACGTCCTGACTTTC. Protein: CASSQVGQGIRGSGANVLTF.

This clonotype occurred once. A much larger clone sits a single nucleotide away, making a read error possible. The gene calls are TRBV6-5 and TRBJ1-5, with a tentative D call TRBD1 (5 bases). CDR3 length: 16 residues. Germline loops: CDR1 MNHEY, CDR2 SVGAGI. CDR3 DNA sequence: TGTGCCCGCAGTTACTCGTCGTCGGCAGGGCATCAGCCCCAGCATTTT. It translates to CARSYSSSAGHQPQHF.

The genes are TRBV5-1 and TRBJ2-5; D remains unclear. Between the trimmed V and J ends, which lost 7 bases and 5 bases, there was a span of 18 bases. The CDR3 sequence is 14 residues long. CDR1 and CDR2 (germline): SGHRS, YFSETQ. The CDR3 DNA sequence: TGCGCCAGCGCAATGTACGGGTTATCGGAGACCCAGTACTTC. This codes for CASAMYGLSETQYF. The whole variable domain, filled in from reference TRBV5-1 and TRBJ2-5, reads KAGVTQTPRYLIKTRGQQVTLSCSPISGHRSVSWYQQTPGQGLQFLFEYFSETQRNKGNFPGRFSGRQFSNSRSEMNVSTLELGDSALYLCASAMYGLSETQYFGPGTRLLVL.

A few counts support this clonotype. The V call is TRBV2, the J call TRBJ1-4; D ambiguous. The CDR3 loop spans 13 amino acids. Between the trimmed V and J ends, which lost 3 bases and 8 bases, there was a span of 10 bases. In germline, CDR1 is SNHLY, CDR2 FYNNEI. The CDR3 region is CASSEQPSEKLFF. CDR3 sequence (DNA): TGTGCCAGCAGTGAGCAACCCTCGGAAAAACTGTTTTTT.

This clonotype came up a few times. The chain combines TRBV11-2 with TRBJ2-1; D is uncertain. With 3 bases removed from V and 0 bases from J, the gap between germline ends came to 12 bases. Germline CDR1 and CDR2: SGHAT and FQNNGV. This CDR3 contains 16 residues. The CDR3 coding sequence is TGTGCCAGCAGCTTCCAAGACTCCCTCTCCTACAATGAGCAGTTCTTC. Residues: CASSFQDSLSYNEQFF.

The chain couples TRBV20-1 to TRBJ1-1; unclear D gene. The V end lost 4 bases, the J end lost 0 bases, and 9 bases lay between the germline ends. The CDR3 runs 13 residues. Germline V lookup: CDR1 DFQATT, CDR2 SNEGSKA (reference sequence). This CDR3 is CSAKADLNTEAFF. For the CDR3, the DNA is TGCAGTGCTAAGGCGGATTTGAACACTGAAGCTTTCTTT.

This clonotype showed up many times. The chain has TRBV6-2 or TRBV6-3 and TRBJ2-1; TRBD2 matches at 10 bases. Per germline, CDR1 MNHEY and CDR2 SVGEGT. This CDR3 spans 17 amino acids. J gave up 2 bases and V 2 bases, and 6 bases lay outside the gene matches. The CDR3 DNA follows: TGTGCCAGCAGTTACCCCACTAGCGGGGCAACCTACAATGAGCAGTTCTTC. It encodes CASSYPTSGATYNEQFF.

In this sample, this clonotype turned up a few times. CDR3 sequence: CATAKPITGELFF. In DNA, the CDR3 is TGTGCCACCGCGAAACCCATTACCGGGGAGCTGTTTTTT. The genes are TRBV6-5 and TRBJ2-2; D not certain. CDR1 and CDR2 from the germline V gene are MNHEY and SVGAGI. The CDR3 contains 13 residues. Trimming cost V 10 bases and J 5 bases, with 14 bases left between them.

This clonotype was recorded many times. This chain links TRBV7-8 with TRBJ2-1; D unresolved. CDR1 is SGHVS and CDR2 is FQNEAQ in the germline V gene. Trimming took 10 bases from V and 10 from J, leaving 20 bases between them. This CDR3 has 13 amino acids. The CDR3 spells CATIRWATGEQFF. CDR3 nucleotide sequence: TGTGCCACCATCCGATGGGCGACTGGGGAGCAGTTCTTC.

This clonotype has a count of ten or more. The chain joins TRBV28 to TRBJ1-1; a possible D gene is TRBD1 (5 bases). V was trimmed by 8 bases and J by 5 bases, leaving 9 bases between them. The germline gives CDR1 MDHEN, CDR2 SYDVKM. This CDR3 is 11 amino acids long. CDR3 residues: CASRGGTEAFF. CDR3 nucleotide sequence: TGTGCCAGCCGTGGGGGTACTGAAGCTTTCTTT.

The J gene is TRBJ2-1, the V gene TRBV5-8, with D possibly being TRBD2 (7 bases). Deletions cut 6 bases from V and 0 bases from J, with 19 bases between. Per the germline V gene, CDR1 is SGHTS and CDR2 is YDEGEE. This CDR3 region has 17 residues. Here the CDR3 reads CASKTGGGPSSYNEQFF. The CDR3 nucleotides read TGTGCCAGCAAAACCGGCGGGGGCCCCAGCTCCTACAATGAGCAGTTCTTC.

This clonotype came up many times. The chain joins TRBV18 to TRBJ1-1, with D uncertain. Germline V CDR1 and CDR2: KGHSH, LQKENI. This CDR3 contains 14 residues. Trimming left V 1 base short and J 3 bases short, with 9 bases between. CDR3 protein: CASSPQGLDTEAFF. DNA for the CDR3: TGTGCCAGCTCACCACAGGGATTGGACACTGAAGCTTTCTTT.

This clonotype appeared many times. The rearrangement joins TRBV20-1 to TRBJ2-3, with D unresolved. The V end was cut by 7 bases, the J end by 1 base, with 9 bases between. The CDR3 spans 12 residues. Germline values: CDR1 DFQATT, CDR2 SNEGSKA (reference sequence). Here the CDR3 DNA reads TGCAGTGGAGGACGGGGCACAGATACGCAGTATTTT. Translation: CSGGRGTDTQYF.

The sample holds many counts of this clonotype. The chain links TRBV6-6 to TRBJ1-5; D not certain. Trimming removed 6 bases at V and 6 bases at J, with 15 bases between. Germline CDR1 MNHNY, CDR2 SVGAGI (reference sequence). The CDR3 length is 14 residues. The CDR3 region is CASSLYMYGQPQHF. The CDR3 region has the DNA TGTGCCAGCAGCCTCTATATGTACGGTCAGCCCCAGCATTTT.

The sample holds a few counts of this clonotype. V gene TRBV28 combines with J gene TRBJ2-7, with a tentative D call TRBD2 (7 bases). The CDR3 covers 14 residues. Trimming stripped 8 bases from V and 2 bases from J, with 16 bases between. Germline V gene sequence: CDR1 MDHEN, CDR2 SYDVKM. In nucleotides, the CDR3 is TGTGCCAGCCTCTTCTCGGGGGGCCCCTACGAGCAGTACTTC. Protein product: CASLFSGGPYEQYF.

This clonotype was seen ten or more times. This chain joins TRBV18 and TRBJ2-4, with 9 positions matching TRBD2. Germline V gene sequence: CDR1 KGHSH, CDR2 LQKENI. The CDR3 totals 16 residues. Germline trimming cut 7 bases from V and 3 bases from J; bases unmatched to any gene: 10. CDR3 sequence: CASCPTASGNKNIQYF. The CDR3 DNA reads as TGTGCCAGCTGTCCGACGGCTAGCGGGAACAAAAACATTCAGTACTTC.

This clonotype has a count of ten or more. Without the conserved terminal phenylalanine or tryptophan, this CDR3 likely stems from a read error. The DNA is omitted, as the CDR3 cannot be located on it reliably, and the CDR3 follows TCRdb's listing. The chain joins TRBV28 to TRBJ1-6; the table assigns TRBD1, which was not confirmed against the DNA. The CDR3 adds up to 11 amino acids, both ends counted. Germline CDR1 and CDR2: MDHEN and SYDVKM. CDR3 sequence: CASSLCRIPGY.

This clonotype was recorded a few times. The chain employs TRBV5-1 and TRBJ2-5, with 7 bases lining up with TRBD1. CDR1 SGHRS and CDR2 YFSETQ come from the germline V gene. After removal of 3 bases from V and 2 bases from J, the junction contained 7 bases not matched to a gene. This CDR3 spans 15 amino acids. The CDR3 region has the DNA TGCGCCAGCAGCTACGACGGGACAGTTCAAGAGACCCAGTACTTC. It translates to CASSYDGTVQETQYF.

This clonotype occurred a few times. The chain links TRBV12-3 or TRBV12-4 to TRBJ1-2; a weak D match, TRBD1 (6 bases). This CDR3 comprises 14 residues. V lost 3 bases to trimming and J lost 3 bases, with 11 bases between them. CDR3 nucleotide sequence: TGTGCCAGCAGTTTGGGGGCTAAGGACTATGGCTACACCTTC. Its translation: CASSLGAKDYGYTF.

At least ten counts were recorded for this clonotype. This rearrangement joins TRBV2 to TRBJ2-1; the D is unclear. Germline V gene data show CDR1 as SNHLY and CDR2 as FYNNEI. CDR3 size: 13 residues. The V end was cut by 7 bases, the J end by 7 bases, with 14 bases between. In nucleotides, the CDR3 is TGTGCCAGCACCTATGACGTAGGGAATGAGCAGTTCTTC. Protein: CASTYDVGNEQFF.

This clonotype was recorded only once. The chain employs TRBV28 and TRBJ1-1, with TRBD1 as a possible D gene (6 bases). The CDR3 totals 14 residues. The germline V gene encodes CDR1 MDHEN and CDR2 SYDVKM. V was cut by 8 bases and J by 4 bases, with 17 bases left in between. CDR3 coding DNA: TGTGCCAGCCTCACGTCGGGGGGGCGCACTGAAGCTTTCTTT. This gives the protein CASLTSGGRTEAFF.

The gene calls are TRBV12-3 or TRBV12-4 and TRBJ1-2; D unresolved. The V end lost 6 bases, the J end lost 0 bases, and 8 bases lay between the germline ends. The CDR3 is 13 amino acids. CDR3 DNA sequence: TGTGCCAGCAGCTTATTAACTAACTATGGCTACACCTTC. Its protein product is CASSLLTNYGYTF.

The J gene is TRBJ1-3, the V gene TRBV20-1; 7 positions match TRBD1. The CDR3 totals 14 residues. The germline V gene encodes CDR1 DFQATT and CDR2 SNEGSKA (reference sequence). V was pared by 5 bases and J by 2 bases, with 6 bases of the junction left unmatched. CDR3: CSASRQGTGNTIYF. CDR3 sequence (DNA): TGCAGTGCTTCGAGACAGGGAACTGGAAACACCATATATTTT.

This clonotype has ten or more counts. The chain couples TRBV6-6 to TRBJ1-5; 7 bases match TRBD1. The CDR3 has 13 amino acids. The V segment lost 6 bases and the J segment 6 bases; nucleotides outside the gene matches: 5. CDR1 is MNHNY, CDR2 SVGAGI, per germline (reference sequence). The CDR3: CASRTGASQPQHF. The CDR3 DNA reads TGTGCCAGCAGAACAGGGGCCTCTCAGCCCCAGCATTTT.

This clonotype has at least ten counts. This chain joins TRBV29-1 and TRBJ1-2; a possible D gene is TRBD1 (5 bases). Trimming pared 2 bases from V and 7 bases from J, leaving 11 bases between. The CDR3 is made up of 12 amino acids. CDR1 and CDR2 (germline): SQVTM, ANQGSEA. CDR3: CSVEPGIGGYTF. CDR3 nucleotides: TGCAGCGTTGAACCAGGGATCGGTGGCTACACCTTC. The complete variable domain, with remaining parts taken from reference TRBV29-1 and TRBJ1-2, reads SAVISQKPSRDICQRGTSLTIQCQVDSQVTMMFWYRQQPGQSLTLIATANQGSEATYESGFVIDKFPISRPNLTFSTLTVSNMSPEDSSIYLCSVEPGIGGYTFGSGTRLTVV.